The clone carrying this TCR beta chain was observed a few times. As yet, its antigen is unknown. Sample treatment: roughly 10-day PBMC culture with coronavirus spike peptide pools or control peptides (ViraFEST assay). This sample was taken from a study of vaccination and CD4 T cells after COVID-19. Turning to the study itself: PCR on nasal swabs identified SARS-CoV-2 in convalescent patients, of whom nine were mild and one severe. The study collected post-vaccine samples a median about 73 days after dose two, with a range of 14 to 241.

The Oncomine TCR Beta short-read assay was applied to DNA of cultured CD4+ T cells. TCRdb reanalysed the PCR reads using MiXCR and keeps one entry per CDR3 protein. The sample shows around 11,000 distinct CDR3 sequences, around 77% of them seen only once. Per germline, CDR1 SGHTA and CDR2 FQGNSA. The CDR3 spans 12 residues. The germline V and J ends were trimmed by 3 bases and 8 bases, with 7 bases remaining between them. The receptor was derived from a human donor who had recovered from COVID-19. The gene calls are TRBV7-2 and TRBJ2-2; unclear D gene. Sequencing used CD4+ T cells from blood, cultured in vitro. The CDR3 is CASSFYEGELFF. CDR3 DNA: TGTGCCAGCAGCTTCTATGAGGGGGAGCTGTTTTTT.